This T cell receptor beta chain was retrieved from a study of cytomegalovirus exposure and HLA in healthy donors. Comments on this clone: The antigen is unknown.

Primers: 60 Vbeta forward and 13 Jbeta reverse. Measured with immunoSEQ multiplex PCR; TCRdb has only the in-frame clones, and not every one. In the table there are 150,000 to 200,000 clones, over 60% of which are singletons. Study-level results: By a later analysis, the bulk of CMV-associated TCR beta chains appeared HLA-restricted. A list of approximately 160 TCR beta chains associated with cytomegalovirus was given.

Between the trimmed V and J ends, which lost 3 bases and 1 base, there was a span of 18 bases. The V gene's germline CDR1 is SEHNR and CDR2 FQNEAQ (reference sequence). The CDR3 extends over 17 amino acids. This TCR was recovered from a girl aged 5 to 17 in good health and CMV-seronegative. The specimen was PBMCs. The rearrangement joins TRBV7-9 to TRBJ1-1; D gene uncertain. The CDR3 region has the DNA TGTGCCAGCAGCTTTCCGACTCCCGGGAGTGGGAACACTGAAGCTTTCTTT. It yields the protein CASSFPTPGSGNTEAFF.